Each of the 31 T cell receptor beta chains below was sequenced from the same sample in a study of pediatric ulcerative colitis. Profiled with immunoSEQ multiplex PCR; TCRdb holds only in-frame clones, not every one. Among about 36,000 clones listed, roughly 80% were seen once. Sequences were obtained from blood. The receptor set was obtained from a girl between 10 and 17 years old with moderate ulcerative colitis.

This CDR3 reads CASSEAGVQPQHF. The CDR3 nucleotides read TGTGCCAGCAGTGAAGCGGGGGTTCAGCCCCAGCATTTT. The chain recombines TRBV6-1 with TRBJ1-5, with D perhaps TRBD1 (5 bases). CDR1 and CDR2 from the germline V gene are MNHNS and SASEGT. The length of the CDR3 is 13 residues. The V end was cut by 0 bases, the J end by 6 bases, with 6 bases between.

This clone has a single count. The genes are TRBV4-3 and TRBJ1-2; D is unresolved. This CDR3 spans 14 amino acids. Trimming left V 4 bases short and J 4 bases short, with 13 bases between. Germline loops: CDR1 LGHNA, CDR2 YSLEER. This CDR3 reads CASSPGGEGYGYTF. DNA for the CDR3: TGCGCCAGCAGCCCAGGAGGAGAGGGCTATGGCTACACCTTC.

The CDR3 coding sequence is TGTGCCAGCAGGGACCTGCGGGGGGACCAACGGACCTACGAGCAGTACTTC. The encoded protein is CASRDLRGDQRTYEQYF. The chain combines TRBV2 with TRBJ2-7; 8 nucleotides match TRBD2. The CDR3 runs 17 residues. The V gene end was trimmed by 6 bases and the J gene end by 2 bases; junction bases not matched to a gene: 15. Germline V gives CDR1 SNHLY, CDR2 FYNNEI.

The CDR3 protein is CAISESKRGPLGNEQFF. CDR3 in DNA: TGTGCCATCAGTGAGTCGAAGCGAGGGCCCCTAGGGAATGAGCAGTTCTTC. The chain links TRBV10-3 to TRBJ2-1, with D tentatively TRBD2 (5 bases). In germline, CDR1 is ENHRY, CDR2 SYGVKD. This CDR3 region has 17 residues. Between the trimmed V and J ends, which lost 0 bases and 7 bases, there was a span of 19 bases.

The chain is built from TRBV4-3 and TRBJ2-7; perhaps TRBD1 as D (5 bases). CDR1 and CDR2 from the germline V gene are LGHNA and YSLEER. Trimming took 0 bases from V and 6 from J, leaving 15 bases between them. The CDR3 is 15 amino acids. The CDR3 protein is CASSQDNRGSGEQYF. DNA of the CDR3: TGCGCCAGCAGCCAAGATAATAGGGGCTCCGGCGAGCAGTACTTC.

The rearrangement joins TRBV5-4 to TRBJ2-6; 10 nucleotides match TRBD1. CDR1 and CDR2 from the germline V gene are SGHNT and YYREEE (reference sequence). Trimming cost V 4 bases and J 2 bases; bases outside gene matches: 15. The CDR3 is 20 amino acids. This CDR3 reads CASSHPPGQGLSAGANVLTF. CDR3 coding DNA: TGTGCCAGCAGCCACCCACCGGGACAGGGGTTATCAGCTGGGGCCAACGTCCTGACTTTC.

A single count supports this clone. V and J are TRBV30 and TRBJ1-2; D is unclear. The CDR3 contains 12 residues. Trimming shortened V by 0 bases and J by 5 bases, and 7 bases separated the two germline ends. CDR1 and CDR2 from the germline V gene are GTSNPN and SVGIG (reference sequence). For the CDR3, the DNA is TGTGCCTGGAGTGTATCCCATTATGGCTACACCTTC. Protein: CAWSVSHYGYTF.

The chain uses TRBV30 and TRBJ2-7; 8 bases match TRBD1. V was pared by 4 bases and J by 9 bases, with 11 bases of the junction left unmatched. CDR1 and CDR2 (germline): GTSNPN, SVGIG (reference sequence). The CDR3 extends over 13 amino acids. As DNA, the CDR3 is TGTGCCTGGACGGGTGGCAGGGGGCTTAGGCAGTACTTC. Encoded protein: CAWTGGRGLRQYF.

This clone was found once. V and J are TRBV19 and TRBJ1-1; D is perhaps TRBD1 (6 bases). The length of the CDR3 is 14 residues. Germline values: CDR1 LNHDA, CDR2 SQIVND (reference sequence). The ends were cut back, 1 base at V and 4 bases at J, with 10 bases in the middle. The CDR3 here is CASSIVGGGTEAFF. In DNA form, the CDR3 reads TGTGCCAGTAGTATAGTAGGGGGGGGCACTGAAGCTTTCTTT.

In its sample, this clone was seen a few times. CDR3 bases: TGTGCCAGCAGCTTAGGGGTCCGCATCAGTCCCGCAGATACGCAGTATTTT. Protein sequence: CASSLGVRISPADTQYF. The chain uses TRBV11-2 and TRBJ2-3, with D uncertain. The germline V gene has CDR1 SGHAT and CDR2 FQNNGV. V was pared by 1 base and J by 4 bases, with 18 bases between. The CDR3 covers 17 residues.

The chain has TRBV7-2 and TRBJ2-7, with D perhaps given as TRBD1 or TRBD2 (5 bases each). CDR1 SGHTA and CDR2 FQGNSA come from the germline V gene. V lost 5 bases, J lost 1 base, and 15 bases lay in between. The CDR3 runs to 15 residues. This CDR3 is CASSQLGAMSYEQYF. CDR3 in DNA: TGTGCCAGCAGCCAACTCGGGGCGATGTCCTACGAGCAGTACTTC.

The genes are TRBV20-1 and TRBJ2-5, with D uncertain. The CDR3 runs 11 residues. From germline, CDR1 is DFQATT and CDR2 SNEGSKA (reference sequence). V lost 6 bases to trimming and J lost 9 bases, with 14 bases between them. The CDR3 DNA reads as TGCAGTGCCACCCCTTCGATGGCCCAGTACTTC. Translation gives CSATPSMAQYF.

The V call is TRBV4-3, the J call TRBJ1-4, with D hard to call. The CDR3 consists of 20 residues. The V gene lost 0 bases and the J gene lost 0 bases, with 20 bases spanning the gap. The germline V gene has CDR1 LGHNA and CDR2 YSLEER. CDR3 in amino acids: CASSQDLLGQVTSTNEKLFF. In DNA form, the CDR3 reads TGCGCCAGCAGCCAAGATCTGCTTGGTCAGGTGACCTCAACTAATGAAAAACTGTTTTTT.

The chain links TRBV2 to TRBJ2-3, with 14 bases lining up with TRBD2. V gave up 6 bases and J gave up 5 bases; unmatched junction bases: 13. CDR1 SNHLY and CDR2 FYNNEI come from the germline V gene. There are 18 residues in the CDR3. The CDR3 DNA is TGTGCCAGCAGCCTACTTCGACTAGCGGGGGGGCAAGGAGATACGCAGTATTTT. Its translation is CASSLLRLAGGQGDTQYF.

This chain uses TRBV7-2 with TRBJ1-1; 9 bases map to TRBD1. The CDR3 is 15 residues long. In germline, CDR1 is SGHTA, CDR2 FQGNSA. The V gene end was trimmed by 7 bases and the J gene end by 3 bases; junction bases not matched to a gene: 9. CDR3 in amino acids: CASTGQGIKDTEAFF. The CDR3 DNA reads TGTGCCAGCACTGGACAGGGGATTAAGGACACTGAAGCTTTCTTT.

V and J are TRBV2 and TRBJ2-5; 10 bases agree with TRBD1. The closer fit of TRBJ2-7 to the DNA end suggests the J call may be wrong. Germline assignment: CDR1 SNHLY and CDR2 FYNNEI. The CDR3 runs 18 residues. The CDR3 reads CASSAGTGAILGTYEQYF. The CDR3 DNA reads as TGTGCCAGCAGCGCCGGGACAGGGGCGATACTTGGGACCTACGAGCAGTACTTC.

V usage is TRBV5-6 and J usage is TRBJ1-6; the D gene is possibly TRBD1 (5 bases). Germline V gene sequence: CDR1 SGHDT, CDR2 YYEEEE. The CDR3 is made up of 15 amino acids. Trimming pared 2 bases from V and 10 bases from J, leaving 16 bases between. The CDR3 loop reads CASSFGGGGKSPLHF. CDR3 coding DNA: TGTGCCAGCAGCTTTGGAGGCGGGGGGAAATCACCCCTCCACTTT. The whole variable domain, remainder taken from reference TRBV5-6 and TRBJ1-6, is DAGVTQSPTHLIKTRGQQVTLRCSPKSGHDTVSWYQQALGQGPQFIFQYYEEEERQRGNFPDRFSGHQFPNYSSELNVNALLLGDSALYLCASSFGGGGKSPLHFGNGTRLTVT.

The chain couples TRBV6-5 to TRBJ2-7; no clear D. Trimming took off 4 bases at V and 2 bases at J, with 9 bases between the two ends. The V gene's germline CDR1 is MNHEY and CDR2 SVGAGI. The CDR3 spans 13 residues. The CDR3 bases are TGTGCCAGCAGTTTAAACGTGGCCTACGAGCAGTACTTC. It yields the protein CASSLNVAYEQYF.

CDR3 residues: CASSGVSGANVLTF. CDR3 DNA sequence: TGTGCCAGCAGTGGGGTAAGTGGGGCCAACGTCCTGACTTTC. The V call is TRBV27, the J call TRBJ2-6; unclear D gene. The CDR3 totals 14 residues. Germline V lookup: CDR1 MNHEY, CDR2 SMNVEV (reference sequence). V was clipped by 5 bases and J by 3 bases, with 8 bases between them.

The V and J genes are TRBV30 and TRBJ2-6; D unclear. The CDR3 has 15 amino acids. CDR1 and CDR2 from the germline V gene are GTSNPN and SVGIG (reference sequence). V dropped 4 bases and J dropped 3 bases, with 13 bases sitting between them. The CDR3 loop reads CAWTLSLYGANVLTF. Written as DNA, the CDR3 is TGTGCCTGGACCTTGTCCTTGTATGGGGCCAACGTCCTGACTTTC.

V usage is TRBV7-9 and J usage is TRBJ2-7; TRBD1 agrees at 8 bases. J was trimmed by 5 bases and V by 3 bases; bases with no gene match: 6. The CDR3 consists of 14 residues. The germline gives CDR1 SEHNR, CDR2 FQNEAQ (reference sequence). CDR3 protein: CASSLDRARNEQYF. Written as DNA, the CDR3 is TGTGCCAGCAGCTTGGACAGGGCGAGGAACGAGCAGTACTTC. Full variable domain (remainder filled in from reference TRBV7-9 and TRBJ2-7): DTGVSQNPRHKITKRGQNVTFRCDPISEHNRLYWYRQTLGQGPEFLTYFQNEAQLEKSRLLSDRFSAERPKGSFSTLEIQRTEQGDSAMYLCASSLDRARNEQYFGPGTRLTVT.

This sequence joins TRBV27 and TRBJ2-5, with 9 positions matching TRBD2. Trimming at V came to 0 bases and at J to 9 bases, leaving 8 bases not matched to a gene. Germline CDR1 and CDR2: MNHEY and SMNVEV (reference sequence). This CDR3 has 15 amino acids. The CDR3 region has the DNA TGTGCCAGCAGTTTATCGGCTAGCGGGATGGTGGCCCAGTACTTC. Protein product: CASSLSASGMVAQYF.

The chain is built from TRBV6-6 and TRBJ2-7, with D unresolved. V lost 4 bases to trimming and J lost 2 bases, with 15 bases between them. The germline V gene has CDR1 MNHNY and CDR2 SVGAGI (reference sequence). The CDR3 is made up of 15 amino acids. DNA of the CDR3: TGTGCCAGCAGTTTTCGAACCCTAGAGACCTACGAGCAGTACTTC. The encoded protein is CASSFRTLETYEQYF.

The V and J genes are TRBV11-1 and TRBJ2-5; TRBD2 matches 10 bases. Germline V lookup: CDR1 SGHAT, CDR2 FQDESV (reference sequence). The CDR3 covers 16 residues. V lost 0 bases, J lost 1 base, and 2 bases stayed unmatched. The CDR3 coding sequence is TGTGCCAGCAGCTTAGCGCCTAGCGGGGGCCAAGAGACCCAGTACTTC. Protein: CASSLAPSGGQETQYF.

The chain is built from TRBV19 and TRBJ2-7, with D tentatively TRBD1 or TRBD2 (5 bases each). With 1 base removed from V and 2 bases from J, the gap between germline ends came to 12 bases. The CDR3 runs 15 residues. Looked up from germline, CDR1 is LNHDA and CDR2 is SQIVND (reference sequence). CDR3 DNA sequence: TGTGCCAGTAGTATAGGAGGGGCCACCACCTACGAGCAGTACTTC. It codes for CASSIGGATTYEQYF.

This clone was seen only a few times. V usage is TRBV10-3 and J usage is TRBJ2-2; TRBD2 matches 7 bases. The CDR3 length is 13 residues. V gave up 4 bases and J gave up 6 bases; unmatched junction bases: 2. Germline CDR1 ENHRY, CDR2 SYGVKD. CDR3 in amino acids: CAISARGAGELFF. CDR3 nucleotides: TGTGCCATCAGTGCACGGGGGGCCGGGGAGCTGTTTTTT.

V and J are TRBV5-1 and TRBJ2-3; D is possibly TRBD2 (5 bases). The CDR3 runs 17 residues. From germline, CDR1 is SGHRS and CDR2 YFSETQ. Trimming removed 0 bases at V and 2 bases at J, with 16 bases between. The CDR3 nucleotides read TGCGCCAGCAGCTTGGCGGGGATTGTATGGGACACAGATACGCAGTATTTT. As protein: CASSLAGIVWDTDTQYF.

The table lists this clone with a count of one. This chain joins TRBV27 and TRBJ2-7, with D maybe TRBD1 (5 bases). This CDR3 contains 14 residues. Germline V lookup: CDR1 MNHEY, CDR2 SMNVEV (reference sequence). The ends were cut back, 5 bases at V and 0 bases at J, with 11 bases in the middle. The CDR3 is CASSTRDSSYEQYF. The CDR3 DNA reads TGTGCCAGCAGTACTCGAGACAGCTCCTACGAGCAGTACTTC.

This clone occurred a few times. This CDR3 is also generated by other DNA sequences in the sample. The CDR3 loop is CATSRDVQPQHF. CDR3 DNA sequence: TGTGCCACCAGCAGAGATGTGCAGCCCCAGCATTTT. V and J are TRBV15 and TRBJ1-5; D unclear. The V gene lost 0 bases and the J gene lost 7 bases, with 4 bases spanning the gap. CDR3 length: 12 amino acids. From germline, CDR1 is LNHNV and CDR2 YYDKDF (reference sequence). Based on the CDR3 plus reference TRBV15 and TRBJ1-5, the full variable domain is DAMVIQNPRYQVTQFGKPVTLSCSQTLNHNVMYWYQQKSSQAPKLLFHYYDKDFNNEADTPDNFQSRRPNTSFCFLDIRSPGLGDTAMYLCATSRDVQPQHFGDGTRLSIL.

The rearrangement links TRBV5-1 to TRBJ2-1; TRBD1 agrees at 8 bases. With 6 bases clipped from V and 8 bases from J, the junction kept 10 bases outside the gene matches. CDR3 length equals 14 residues. Germline V lookup: CDR1 SGHRS, CDR2 YFSETQ. The CDR3, as DNA: TGCGCCAGCACCCTCGGACAGGGTGGGGATGAGCAGTTCTTC. Protein: CASTLGQGGDEQFF.

The chain links TRBV19 to TRBJ2-1, with 9 bases fitting TRBD1. Per the germline V gene, CDR1 is LNHDA and CDR2 is SQIVND (reference sequence). Trimming cost V 5 bases and J 2 bases; bases outside gene matches: 4. The CDR3 is 15 amino acids. CDR3 in amino acids: CASSVTGGTYNEQFF. CDR3 DNA: TGTGCCAGTAGTGTCACAGGGGGCACCTACAATGAGCAGTTCTTC.